Reported below is one T cell receptor beta chain. These data come from a study of graft-versus-host responses after intestinal transplantation. The table came from immunoSEQ multiplex PCR; TCRdb's copy has only in-frame clones and leaves some out. The repertoire holds 80,000 or so clones, with 80% to 95% as singletons. The sequences come from PBMCs, collected 98 days after intestinal transplantation. This receptor was obtained from a human patient who received an intestinal transplant, so some T cells may come from the graft donor.

In DNA form, the CDR3 reads TGTGCCAGCAGCTTAGTAGGACAGGGGGGCTACGAGCAGTACTTC. Translated: CASSLVGQGGYEQYF. The chain employs TRBV11-2 and TRBJ2-7; 10 bases line up with TRBD1. Trimming at V came to 1 base and at J to 3 bases, leaving 3 bases not matched to a gene. CDR1 SGHAT and CDR2 FQNNGV come from the germline V gene. The CDR3 consists of 15 residues.